This T cell receptor (beta chain) was obtained from a study of blood T cell repertoires in COVID-19. Produced via immunoSEQ multiplex PCR; TCRdb's table is partial and in-frame only. Of 95,000 to 150,000 clones listed, 60% to 85% are singletons. The germline gives CDR1 KGHSH, CDR2 LQKENI. CDR3 length equals 17 residues. With V trimmed by 4 bases and J by 9 bases, 13 bases remained unmatched. This receptor was identified in a man in his 70s with acute or convalescent COVID-19. The V gene is TRBV18, the J gene TRBJ1-6, with 9 bases matching TRBD1. The specimen was peripheral blood. The CDR3 nucleotides read TGTGCCAGCTCACTCAACGGACAACAGGGGGCAGTTTCACCCCTCCACTTT. Encoded protein: CASSLNGQQGAVSPLHF.